This is a list of T cell receptor beta chains from one sample in a study of CD8 T cells in Susac syndrome. TCRdb reanalysed the immunoSEQ multiplex PCR reads using MiXCR and keeps one entry per CDR3 protein. The sample lists 170,000 or so distinct CDR3 sequences, 85% to 95% occurring once. Material for sequencing was CD8+ T cells from PBMCs. These receptors all stem from a human donor with multiple sclerosis. CDR3s include the opening cysteine and the closing phenylalanine or tryptophan. A D gene is named only where the DNA matches it firmly.

>TRBJ1-2|TRBV9|14|TRBD1
CASSAGTGLLGYTF
TGTGCCAGCAGCGCAGGGACAGGGTTACTCGGCTACACCTTC
>TRBJ1-1|TRBV7-9|13|-
CASSLAGYGEAFF
TGTGCCAGCAGCTTAGCAGGATATGGGGAAGCTTTCTTT
>TRBJ2-7|TRBV9|15|-
CASSVGVGGSYEQYF
TGTGCCAGCAGCGTAGGTGTAGGGGGCTCCTACGAGCAGTACTTC
>TRBJ1-2|TRBV9|14|-
CASSPSNSWYGYTF
TGTGCCAGCAGCCCGAGTAATAGTTGGTATGGCTACACCTTC
>TRBJ2-2|TRBV5-1|16|TRBD2
CASSLTGTRSTGELFF
TGCGCCAGCAGCTTGACCGGGACTAGGAGCACCGGGGAGCTGTTTTTT
>TRBJ2-1|TRBV28|17|TRBD2
CASKPHPLAGENNEQFF
TGTGCCAGCAAACCCCACCCACTAGCGGGAGAGAACAATGAGCAGTTCTTC
>TRBJ2-5|TRBV3-1|14|TRBD1
CASSRDRVLETQYF
TGTGCCAGCAGCCGGGACAGGGTGTTAGAGACCCAGTACTTC
>TRBJ2-7|TRBV28|13|TRBD1
CASSSLGQGMQYF
TGTGCCAGCAGTTCGCTCGGACAGGGAATGCAGTACTTC
>TRBJ2-3|TRBV20-1|15|-
CSATVTGGLGDTQYF
TGCAGTGCTACGGTAACGGGGGGCCTTGGAGATACGCAGTATTTT
>TRBJ2-5|TRBV9|14|-
CASSVSGGVETQYF
TGTGCCAGCAGCGTATCGGGGGGCGTGGAGACCCAGTACTTC
>TRBJ1-4|TRBV7-9|12|-
CASSFGHGVVFF
TGTGCCAGCAGCTTTGGGCACGGGGTGGTGTTTTTT
>TRBJ1-1|TRBV27|13|-
CASGTKMNTEAFF
TGTGCCAGCGGAACAAAGATGAACACTGAAGCTTTCTTT
>TRBJ2-7|TRBV28|15|TRBD2
CASSPTSGRFYEQYF
TGTGCCAGCAGCCCGACTAGCGGGAGGTTCTACGAGCAGTACTTC
>TRBJ2-6|TRBV7-3|17|TRBD1
CASSPTQGADGANVLTF
TGTGCCAGCAGCCCTACACAGGGGGCGGATGGGGCCAACGTCCTGACTTTC
>TRBJ2-2|TRBV7-8|17|-
CASSLSAGRTVAGELFF
TGTGCCAGCAGCTTATCGGCGGGAAGGACCGTCGCCGGGGAGCTGTTTTTT
>TRBJ2-6|TRBV11-2|15|TRBD2
CASRGRDHGANVLTF
TGTGCCAGCAGGGGGAGGGATCATGGGGCCAACGTCCTGACTTTC
>TRBJ2-5|TRBV14|15|-
CASSQTRTPQETQYF
TGTGCCAGCAGCCAGACTCGGACACCGCAAGAGACCCAGTACTTC